In its sample, the clone carrying this TCR beta chain was seen a few times. Its matching antigen is unknown. The data stem from a study of human T cells and chemical hapten exposure. As for the study in general: A roughly 2 cm by roughly 2 cm inner upper arm patch received 2% DPC for sensitization. Regarding the study as a whole: No alteration of TCRs above 1 in 1000 frequency was seen with DPC sensitization.

The CDR3 is 14 residues long. Germline V lookup: CDR1 LGHDT, CDR2 YNNKEL (reference sequence). Trimming stripped 1 base from V and 4 bases from J, with 10 bases between. How the authors handled the data: A per-sample median of about 96,000 TCRs was observed, with a range of roughly 20,000 to 690,600. From the RACE reads, TCRdb called clonotypes with MiXCR, one entry per CDR3 protein. The V and J calls here are based on TCRdb, not the publication. The sample lists 340,000 or so distinct CDR3 sequences, about 7% seen once, with approximately 8.9% in the top ten. Documented time point: patch test 1, 2 weeks after DPC sensitization. Treatment given: therapeutic diphenylcyclopropenone sensitization with weekly scalp DPC.

Sequences were derived from whole blood, sampled in connection with sensitization to the hapten diphenylcyclopropenone (DPC). The chain recombines TRBV3-1 with TRBJ1-1; D remains unclear. This sequence originates from a woman younger than 30 with alopecia areata. Some clones in this sample may be carry-over from other donors' samples. The CDR3 coding sequence is TGTGCCAGCAGCCAAGCCGCGGGAGTCACTGAAGCTTTCTTT. Translated, it gives CASSQAAGVTEAFF.